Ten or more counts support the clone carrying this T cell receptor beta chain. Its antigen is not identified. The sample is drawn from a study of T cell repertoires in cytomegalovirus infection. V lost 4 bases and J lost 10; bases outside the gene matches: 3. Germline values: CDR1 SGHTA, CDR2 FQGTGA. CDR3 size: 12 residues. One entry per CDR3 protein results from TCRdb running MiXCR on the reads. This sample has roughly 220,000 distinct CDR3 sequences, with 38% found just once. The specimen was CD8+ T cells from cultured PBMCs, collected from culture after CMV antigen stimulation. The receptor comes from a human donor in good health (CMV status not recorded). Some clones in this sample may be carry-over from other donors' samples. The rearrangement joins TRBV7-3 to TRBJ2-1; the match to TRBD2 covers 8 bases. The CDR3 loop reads CASSSAGEEQFF. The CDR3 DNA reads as TGTGCCAGCAGCTCAGCGGGAGAAGAGCAGTTCTTC.